A selection of T cell receptor beta chains follows, all from one sample in a study of blood T cell repertoires in COVID-19. Profiled with immunoSEQ multiplex PCR; TCRdb holds only in-frame clones, not every one. The table lists about 180,000 clones, about 83% of them singletons. The sequenced material came from peripheral blood. Receptors were obtained from a human donor in a cohort sampled during active COVID-19. The CDR3 runs from the conserved cysteine through the conserved F or W. D genes are given only for firm matches. Clone sizes are given selectively: once, few, many, or a class where the clone is expanded.

v_gene: TRBV19
len: 13
j_gene: TRBJ2-7
abundance: -
d_gene: -
CDR3aa: CASRTGGSYEQYF
CDR3nt: TGTGCCAGTAGGACAGGAGGCTCCTACGAGCAGTACTTC

v_gene: TRBV10-1
len: 13
j_gene: TRBJ2-2
abundance: once
d_gene: -
CDR3aa: CASSELETGELFF
CDR3nt: TGCGCCAGCAGTGAATTAGAGACCGGGGAGCTGTTTTTT

v_gene: TRBV18
len: 11
j_gene: TRBJ1-1
abundance: -
d_gene: -
CDR3aa: CASSPERGAFF
CDR3nt: TGTGCCAGCTCACCAGAAAGGGGCGCTTTCTTT

v_gene: TRBV7-3
len: 15
j_gene: TRBJ1-1
abundance: -
d_gene: -
CDR3aa: CASSPQGPMNTEAFF
CDR3nt: TGTGCCAGCAGCCCCCAGGGGCCCATGAACACTGAAGCTTTCTTT

v_gene: TRBV6-2/TRBV6-3
len: 14
j_gene: TRBJ1-2
abundance: -
d_gene: TRBD1
CDR3aa: CASSYEDRTYGYTF
CDR3nt: TGTGCCAGCAGTTATGAGGACAGGACCTATGGCTACACCTTC

v_gene: TRBV2
len: 15
j_gene: TRBJ2-1
abundance: -
d_gene: TRBD2
CDR3aa: CATRPGTSGNGEQFF
CDR3nt: TGTGCCACCAGACCTGGGACTAGCGGGAATGGTGAGCAGTTCTTC

v_gene: TRBV6-6
len: 14
j_gene: TRBJ2-1
abundance: once
d_gene: -
CDR3aa: CASSLAAEVNEQFF
CDR3nt: TGTGCCAGCAGTTTGGCTGCCGAGGTGAATGAGCAGTTCTTC

v_gene: TRBV5-1
len: 15
j_gene: TRBJ1-2
abundance: few
d_gene: TRBD1
CDR3aa: CASSLGQGGNYGYTF
CDR3nt: TGCGCCAGCAGCCTTGGACAGGGTGGAAACTATGGCTACACCTTC

v_gene: TRBV4-3
len: 13
j_gene: TRBJ1-2
abundance: -
d_gene: -
CDR3aa: CASSQLVGGGYTF
CDR3nt: TGCGCCAGCAGCCAATTAGTAGGCGGTGGCTACACCTTC

v_gene: TRBV6-5
len: 15
j_gene: TRBJ1-2
abundance: -
d_gene: TRBD1
CDR3aa: CASSYSRTGLNGYTF
CDR3nt: TGTGCCAGCAGTTACTCTCGGACAGGGTTAAACGGCTACACCTTC

v_gene: TRBV12-3/TRBV12-4
len: 13
j_gene: TRBJ1-2
abundance: -
d_gene: TRBD1
CDR3aa: CASSFLGGGGYTF
CDR3nt: TGTGCCAGCAGTTTCCTAGGGGGCGGCGGCTACACCTTC